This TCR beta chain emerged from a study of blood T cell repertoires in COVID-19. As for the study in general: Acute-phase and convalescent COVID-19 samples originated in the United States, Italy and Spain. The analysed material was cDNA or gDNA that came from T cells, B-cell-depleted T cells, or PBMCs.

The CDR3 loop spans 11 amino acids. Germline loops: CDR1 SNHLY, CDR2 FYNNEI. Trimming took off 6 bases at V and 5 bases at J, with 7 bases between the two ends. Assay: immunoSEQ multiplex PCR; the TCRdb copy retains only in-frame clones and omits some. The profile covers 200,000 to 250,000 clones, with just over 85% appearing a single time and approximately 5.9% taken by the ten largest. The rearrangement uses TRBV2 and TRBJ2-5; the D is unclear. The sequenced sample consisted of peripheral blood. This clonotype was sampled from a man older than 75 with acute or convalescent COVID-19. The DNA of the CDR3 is TGTGCCAGCAGCGTATTGGAGACCCAGTACTTC. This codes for CASSVLETQYF.